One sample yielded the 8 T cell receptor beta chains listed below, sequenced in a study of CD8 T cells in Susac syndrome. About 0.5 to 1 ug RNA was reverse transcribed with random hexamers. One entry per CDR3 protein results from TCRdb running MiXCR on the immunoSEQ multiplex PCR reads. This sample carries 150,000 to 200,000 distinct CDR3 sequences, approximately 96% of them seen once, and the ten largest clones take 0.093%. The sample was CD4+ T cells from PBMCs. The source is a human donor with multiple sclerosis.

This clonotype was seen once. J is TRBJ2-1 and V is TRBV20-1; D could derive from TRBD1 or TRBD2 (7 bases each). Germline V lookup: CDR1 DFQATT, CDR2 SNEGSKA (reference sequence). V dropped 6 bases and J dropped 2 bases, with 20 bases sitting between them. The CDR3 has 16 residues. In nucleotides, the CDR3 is TGCAGTGCCACCCAGGGGGGGAGTGGGACCTACAATGAGCAGTTCTTC. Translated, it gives CSATQGGSGTYNEQFF.

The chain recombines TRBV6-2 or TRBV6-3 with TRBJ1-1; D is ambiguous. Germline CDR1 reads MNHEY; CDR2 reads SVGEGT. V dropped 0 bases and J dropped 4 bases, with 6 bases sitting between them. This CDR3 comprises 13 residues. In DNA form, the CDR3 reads TGTGCCAGCAGTTACTCCCCGCTCACTGAAGCTTTCTTT. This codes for CASSYSPLTEAFF.

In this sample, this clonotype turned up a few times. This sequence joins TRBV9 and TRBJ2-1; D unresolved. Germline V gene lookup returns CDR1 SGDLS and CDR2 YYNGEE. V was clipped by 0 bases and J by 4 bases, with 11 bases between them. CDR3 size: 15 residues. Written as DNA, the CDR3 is TGTGCCAGCAGCGTAGGTGGTAGTACATACAATGAGCAGTTCTTC. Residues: CASSVGGSTYNEQFF.

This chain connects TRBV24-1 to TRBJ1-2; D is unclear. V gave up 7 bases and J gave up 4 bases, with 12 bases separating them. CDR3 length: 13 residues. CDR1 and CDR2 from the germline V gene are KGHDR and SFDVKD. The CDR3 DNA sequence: TGTGCCACCAGCGTACAGCAATTCTATGGCTACACCTTC. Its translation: CATSVQQFYGYTF.

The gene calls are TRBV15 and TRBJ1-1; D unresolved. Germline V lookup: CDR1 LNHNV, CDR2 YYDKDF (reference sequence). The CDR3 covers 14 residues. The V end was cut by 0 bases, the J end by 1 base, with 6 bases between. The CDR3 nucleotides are TGTGCCACCAGCAGAGATCTGCAGAACACTGAAGCTTTCTTT. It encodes CATSRDLQNTEAFF.

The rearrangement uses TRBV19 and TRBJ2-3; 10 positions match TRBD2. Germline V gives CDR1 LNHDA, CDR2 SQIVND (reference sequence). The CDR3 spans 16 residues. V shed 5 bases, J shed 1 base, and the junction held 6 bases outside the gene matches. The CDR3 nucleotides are TGTGCCAGTAGTGCAGCGGGGGGGCGAGGCACAGATACGCAGTATTTT. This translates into CASSAAGGRGTDTQYF.

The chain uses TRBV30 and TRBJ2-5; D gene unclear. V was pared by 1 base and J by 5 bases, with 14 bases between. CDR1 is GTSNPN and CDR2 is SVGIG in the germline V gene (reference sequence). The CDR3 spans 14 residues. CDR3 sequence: CAWSGLSAGETQYF. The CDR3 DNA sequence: TGTGCCTGGAGTGGGCTAAGCGCCGGGGAGACCCAGTACTTC.

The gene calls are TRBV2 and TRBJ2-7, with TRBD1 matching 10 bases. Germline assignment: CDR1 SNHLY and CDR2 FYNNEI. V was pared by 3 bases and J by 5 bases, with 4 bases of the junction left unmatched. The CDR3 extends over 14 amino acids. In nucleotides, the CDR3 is TGTGCCAGCAGTGAGGACAGGGGGACCCACGAGCAGTACTTC. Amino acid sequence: CASSEDRGTHEQYF.